This T cell receptor (beta chain) was found in a study of blood T cell repertoires in COVID-19. Turning to the study itself: Sources were T cells, B-cell-depleted T cells, or PBMCs; the material itself was cDNA or gDNA.

TCRdb's copy holds only in-frame clones and misses some; the assay was immunoSEQ multiplex PCR. The sample yields 150,000 to 200,000 clones, about 79% seen once. The sample consisted of peripheral blood. This TCR came from a woman in her seventies with acute or convalescent COVID-19.

CDR3 sequence (DNA): TGTGCCAGCAAGCCGGGGGGAGGCAGAAATCTTAAAGAGACCCAGTACTTC. This gives the protein CASKPGGGRNLKETQYF. This chain joins TRBV2 and TRBJ2-5; TRBD2 agrees at 7 bases. Per germline, CDR1 SNHLY and CDR2 FYNNEI. The CDR3 is 17 residues long. J gave up 3 bases and V 7 bases, and 17 bases lay outside the gene matches.